This paragraph reports one T cell receptor (beta chain). PCR used 60 Vbeta primers and 13 Jbeta primers. Profiling relied on immunoSEQ multiplex PCR, and the TCRdb table lists in-frame clones only, not all of them. The data hold some 120,000 clones, with about 80% observed a single time. This sample is drawn from a study of cytomegalovirus exposure and HLA in healthy donors. The receptor comes from a female donor in good health and CMV-seronegative. The sample was PBMCs.

The CDR3 region has the DNA TGTGCCAGCAGCCCGGGACAGGGCCGCACAGATACGCAGTATTTT. Residues: CASSPGQGRTDTQYF. The J gene is TRBJ2-3, the V gene TRBV5-4; TRBD1 matches at 9 bases. The CDR3 consists of 15 residues. The germline gives CDR1 SGHNT, CDR2 YYREEE (reference sequence). V lost 4 bases to trimming and J lost 1 base; unmatched junction nucleotides: 4.